The T cell receptor beta chain under discussion was sequenced for a study of T cells after yellow fever vaccination. Overall study findings and caveats: Clonotypes appearing in both CD4 and CD8 compartments existed, and their share was small. At around 95% for CD4 and about 91% for CD8, most primary-vaccination clones showed up again after the booster. Though weaker, the secondary response peaked faster, on day 5 versus 15.

5'RACE template switching produced TCR cDNA carrying a universal primer site and UMIs. Via MiXCR, TCRdb re-called the 5' RACE reads, giving one row per CDR3 protein. The sample consists of approximately 350,000 distinct CDR3 sequences, roughly 12% of them appearing once. With respect to this clonotype: Its antigen is undetermined.

The CDR3 length is 18 residues. Germline loops: CDR1 MDHEN, CDR2 SYDVKM. Trimming removed 3 bases from V and 0 bases from J; junction bases left unmatched: 9. The TCR was taken from a man aged 18 to 30 who received the YFV17D yellow fever vaccine. The rearrangement links TRBV28 to TRBJ1-5; 9 bases match TRBD1. The specimen comprised PBMCs, sampled on the day of the first yellow fever vaccination. The CDR3 DNA follows: TGTGCCAGCAGTTTGAGGGACAGGGATCTATATAGCAATCAGCCCCAGCATTTT. Residues: CASSLRDRDLYSNQPQHF.